This T cell receptor gamma chain was retrieved from a study of Vδ1+ human thymocytes. Study outcomes and limitations: About 20% of thymic delta-chain sequences were Vdelta2, with few Vdelta3, unlike blood Vdelta1+ controls. Bulk repertoire data may be misinterpreted because of unexpected Vdelta2 sequences. Thymic TRG and TRD repertoires appeared highly polyclonal, with Gaussian CDR3 length distributions.

In the case of this clone: The target antigen is unknown.

Germline V gives CDR1 VTNTFY, CDR2 YDVSTARD (reference sequence). The CDR3 sequence is 14 residues long. Unmatched junction bases numbered 12, after V lost 0 bases and J lost 10 bases. The sorted cells were CD3+ Vdelta1+ Vdelta2- thymocytes from alphabeta-depleted thymus. Vdelta1+ thymocyte sorts reached between roughly 97% and 99.6% purity. Extracted RNA was reverse transcribed into cDNA. CDR3 amplicons came from multiplex PCR with pooled V-gene forward and constant-region reverse primers. TCRdb reprocessed the multiplex PCR reads using CATT. Among 36,000 or so gamma-chain clones listed, roughly 21% were seen once.

Material: Vdelta1+ gamma-delta thymocytes from the thymus. This sample's subset: FACS-sorted CD3+ TCRalphabeta- TCRVdelta1+ TCRVdelta2- thymocytes. The chain couples TRGV3 to TRGJ1 or TRGJ2. This TCR was sampled from a girl under two years old who had congenital heart surgery. The CDR3 region is CATWDRDLWFKKLF. The CDR3 DNA is TGTGCCACCTGGGACAGGGATCTTTGGTTCAAGAAACTCTTT.